This T cell receptor beta chain was captured by sequencing in a study of shared clonotypes between healthy human individuals. Per the germline V gene, CDR1 is SEHNR and CDR2 is FQNEAQ (reference sequence). The germline V and J ends were trimmed by 5 bases and 2 bases, with 16 bases remaining between them. The CDR3 runs to 15 residues. The data were produced by immunoSEQ multiplex PCR, yet TCRdb's version contains in-frame clones alone and is incomplete. The table has over a million clones, about three quarters seen once. Sample: memory CD4+ T cells sorted from blood. Subset reported: CD45RA-negative fraction. The chain has TRBV7-9 and TRBJ2-7, with no clear D. The TCR sequence derives from a man between 18 and 35 years old in good health. In DNA, the CDR3 is TGTGCCAGCAGCCTAAGGATAGGGCAGGCCTACGAGCAGTACTTC. Protein: CASSLRIGQAYEQYF. The variable domain in full, with the rest retrieved from reference TRBV7-9 and TRBJ2-7, is DTGVSQNPRHKITKRGQNVTFRCDPISEHNRLYWYRQTLGQGPEFLTYFQNEAQLEKSRLLSDRFSAERPKGSFSTLEIQRTEQGDSAMYLCASSLRIGQAYEQYFGPGTRLTVT.